This T cell receptor (beta chain) was identified during a study of Graves' ophthalmopathy and Graves' hyperthyroidism. Germline values: CDR1 LNHDA, CDR2 SQIVND (reference sequence). The CDR3 loop spans 11 amino acids. Trimming pared 4 bases from V and 9 bases from J, leaving 6 bases between. Turning to this clonotype: Its antigen remains unidentified.

Presentation of ophthalmopathy in the donors involved moderate-to-severe activity, CAS ≥3, NOSPECS ≥4 and a duration under 3 months. The diagnosis was founded upon clinical symptoms, serum thyroxine, TRAb, thyroid ultrasound and orbital computed tomography. Beta-chain TCR CDR3 regions were amplified from RNA transcripts. RT-PCR with HTBI primers came first, then second-round multiplex PCR. TCRdb ran MiXCR on the multiplex PCR reads and lists one entry per CDR3 protein. The sample comprises over 45,000 distinct CDR3 sequences, around 50% of which are singletons, and 20% to 25% rests with the top ten. Study results and limitations: Predictions made by the model for ophthalmopathy progression reached approximately 70% sensitivity and around 72% specificity.

The rearrangement links TRBV19 to TRBJ2-2; D gene ambiguous. The receptor's source is an adult man with Graves' ophthalmopathy. Sequencing was done on a sample of peripheral blood. CDR3 DNA: TGTGCCAGTAGTACCGACAGGGAGCTGTTTTTT. This encodes CASSTDRELFF.